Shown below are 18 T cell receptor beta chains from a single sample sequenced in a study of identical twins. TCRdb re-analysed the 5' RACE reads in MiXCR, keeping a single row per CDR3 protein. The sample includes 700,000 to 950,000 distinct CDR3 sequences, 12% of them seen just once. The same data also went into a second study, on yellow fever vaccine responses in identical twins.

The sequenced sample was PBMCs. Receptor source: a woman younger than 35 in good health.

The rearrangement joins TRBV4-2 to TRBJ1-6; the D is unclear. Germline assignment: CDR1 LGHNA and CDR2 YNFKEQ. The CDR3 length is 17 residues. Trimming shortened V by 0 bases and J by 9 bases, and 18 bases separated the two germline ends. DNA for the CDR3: TGTGCCAGCAGCCAAGACGTTTCGGCCACTTGGGGTTCACCCCTCCACTTT. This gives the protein CASSQDVSATWGSPLHF.

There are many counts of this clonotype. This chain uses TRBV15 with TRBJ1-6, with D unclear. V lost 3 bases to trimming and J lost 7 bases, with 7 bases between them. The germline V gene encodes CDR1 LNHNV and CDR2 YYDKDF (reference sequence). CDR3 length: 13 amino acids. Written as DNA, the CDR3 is TGTGCCACCAGCAGGACTGCGAATTCACCCCTCCACTTT. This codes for CATSRTANSPLHF.

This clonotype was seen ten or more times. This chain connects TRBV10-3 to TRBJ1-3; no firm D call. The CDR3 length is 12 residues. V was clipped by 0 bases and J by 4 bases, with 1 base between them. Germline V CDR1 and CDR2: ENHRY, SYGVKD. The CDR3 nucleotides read TGTGCCATCAGTGAGTCAGGAAACACCATATATTTT. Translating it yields CAISESGNTIYF.

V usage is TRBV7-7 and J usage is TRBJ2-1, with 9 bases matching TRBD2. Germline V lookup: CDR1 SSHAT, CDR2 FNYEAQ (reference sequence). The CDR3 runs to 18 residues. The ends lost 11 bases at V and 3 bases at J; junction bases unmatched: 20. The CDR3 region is CAVGGSGGPVEVYNEQFF. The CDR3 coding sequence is TGTGCCGTGGGGGGTAGCGGGGGACCGGTAGAGGTCTACAATGAGCAGTTCTTC. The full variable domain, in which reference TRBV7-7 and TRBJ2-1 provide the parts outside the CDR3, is GAGVSQSPRYKVTKRGQDVTLRCDPISSHATLYWYQQALGQGPEFLTYFNYEAQPDKSGLPSDRFSAERPEGSISTLTIQRTEQRDSAMYRCAVGGSGGPVEVYNEQFFGPGTRLTVL.

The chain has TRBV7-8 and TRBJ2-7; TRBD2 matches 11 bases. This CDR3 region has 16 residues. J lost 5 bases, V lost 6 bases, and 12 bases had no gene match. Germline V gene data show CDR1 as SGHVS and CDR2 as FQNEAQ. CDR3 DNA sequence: TGTGCCAGCAGTCGGTCTTTAGCGGGGGGGTTTAACGAGCAGTACGTC. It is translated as CASSRSLAGGFNEQYV.

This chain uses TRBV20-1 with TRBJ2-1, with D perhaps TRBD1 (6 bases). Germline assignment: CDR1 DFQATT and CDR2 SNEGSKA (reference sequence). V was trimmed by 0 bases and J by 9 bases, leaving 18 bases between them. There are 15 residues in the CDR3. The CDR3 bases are TGCAGTGCTAGAGAACCCCAAGGTGGGGGCTTTGAGCAGTTCTTC. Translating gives CSAREPQGGGFEQFF.

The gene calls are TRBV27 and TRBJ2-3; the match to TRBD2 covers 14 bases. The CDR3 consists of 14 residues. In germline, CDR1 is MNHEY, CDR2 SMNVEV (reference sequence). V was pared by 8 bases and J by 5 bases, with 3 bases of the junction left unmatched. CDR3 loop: CASQTSGGVDTQYF. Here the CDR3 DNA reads TGTGCCAGCCAGACTAGCGGGGGGGTAGATACGCAGTATTTT.

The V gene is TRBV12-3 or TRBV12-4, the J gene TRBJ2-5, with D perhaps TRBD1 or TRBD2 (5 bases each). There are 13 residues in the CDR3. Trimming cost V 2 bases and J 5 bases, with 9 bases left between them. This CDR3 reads CASSLYGAETQYF. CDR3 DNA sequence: TGTGCCAGCAGTTTATACGGGGCCGAGACCCAGTACTTC.

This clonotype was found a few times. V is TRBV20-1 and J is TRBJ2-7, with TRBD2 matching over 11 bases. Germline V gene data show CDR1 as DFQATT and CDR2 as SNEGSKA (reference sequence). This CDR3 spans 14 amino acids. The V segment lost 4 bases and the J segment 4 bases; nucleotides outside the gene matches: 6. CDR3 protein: CSANQPSGRYEQYF. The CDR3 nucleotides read TGCAGTGCTAATCAGCCTAGCGGGAGGTACGAGCAGTACTTC.

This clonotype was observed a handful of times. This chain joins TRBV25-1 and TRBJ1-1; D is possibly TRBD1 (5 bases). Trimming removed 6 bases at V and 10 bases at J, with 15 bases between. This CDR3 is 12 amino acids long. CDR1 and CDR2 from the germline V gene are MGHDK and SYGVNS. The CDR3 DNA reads TGTGCCAGCAGAGCTACGGGGAGGGGAGCTTTCTTT. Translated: CASRATGRGAFF. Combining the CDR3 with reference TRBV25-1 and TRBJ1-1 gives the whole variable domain EADIYQTPRYLVIGTGKKITLECSQTMGHDKMYWYQQDPGMELHLIHYSYGVNSTEKGDLSSESTVSRIRTEHFPLTLESARPSHTSQYLCASRATGRGAFFGQGTRLTVV.

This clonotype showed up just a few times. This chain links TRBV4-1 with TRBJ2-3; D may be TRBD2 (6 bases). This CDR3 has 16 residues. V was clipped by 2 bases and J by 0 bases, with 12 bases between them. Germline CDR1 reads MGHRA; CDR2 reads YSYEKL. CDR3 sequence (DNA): TGCGCCAGCAGCCAAACTAGCAGTTCTAGCACAGATACGCAGTATTTT. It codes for CASSQTSSSSTDTQYF.

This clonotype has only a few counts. The CDR3 DNA follows: TGTGCCAGCAGTTGGGGCCCATCCGGGAGGTCACCCCTCCACTTT. Translating gives CASSWGPSGRSPLHF. The chain links TRBV28 to TRBJ1-6; the D gene is possibly TRBD1 (5 bases). V dropped 4 bases and J dropped 10 bases, with 17 bases sitting between them. Germline V lookup: CDR1 MDHEN, CDR2 SYDVKM. This CDR3 region has 15 residues.

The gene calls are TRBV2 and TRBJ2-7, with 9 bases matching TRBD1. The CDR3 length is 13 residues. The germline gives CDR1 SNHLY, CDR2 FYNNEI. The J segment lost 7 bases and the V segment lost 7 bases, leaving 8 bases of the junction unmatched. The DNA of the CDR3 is TGTGCCAGCACCTTACAGGGGGCCGGGGAGCAGTACGTC. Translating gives CASTLQGAGEQYV.

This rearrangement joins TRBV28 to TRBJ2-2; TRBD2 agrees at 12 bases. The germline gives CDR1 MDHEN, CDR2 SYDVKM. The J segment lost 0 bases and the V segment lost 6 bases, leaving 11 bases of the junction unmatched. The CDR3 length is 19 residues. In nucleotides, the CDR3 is TGTGCCAGCAGCCCCACCTCGACTAGCGGGAGAACGAACACCGGGGAGCTGTTTTTT. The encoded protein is CASSPTSTSGRTNTGELFF. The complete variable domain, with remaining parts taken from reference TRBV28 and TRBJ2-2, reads DVKVTQSSRYLVKRTGEKVFLECVQDMDHENMFWYRQDPGLGLRLIYFSYDVKMKEKGDIPEGYSVSREKKERFSLILESASTNQTSMYLCASSPTSTSGRTNTGELFFGEGSRLTVL.

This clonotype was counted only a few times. The CDR3 DNA sequence: TGTGCCAGCAGTGAAAAATTGATAGCGGGGGCTAAAGAGACCCAGTACTTC. It encodes CASSEKLIAGAKETQYF. The chain combines TRBV2 with TRBJ2-5; 9 nucleotides agree with TRBD2. Germline assignment: CDR1 SNHLY and CDR2 FYNNEI. The CDR3 consists of 17 residues. The V and J ends lost 2 bases and 3 bases, in that order; junction bases with no gene match: 10.

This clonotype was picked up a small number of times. The CDR3 loop is CASRPPPISGANVLTF. The CDR3 nucleotides are TGTGCCAGCCGACCACCTCCAATCTCTGGGGCCAACGTCCTGACTTTC. J is TRBJ2-6 and V is TRBV7-9; no definite D call. CDR1 and CDR2 (germline): SEHNR, FQNEAQ (reference sequence). V was clipped by 8 bases and J by 0 bases, with 14 bases between them. The CDR3 length is 16 residues.

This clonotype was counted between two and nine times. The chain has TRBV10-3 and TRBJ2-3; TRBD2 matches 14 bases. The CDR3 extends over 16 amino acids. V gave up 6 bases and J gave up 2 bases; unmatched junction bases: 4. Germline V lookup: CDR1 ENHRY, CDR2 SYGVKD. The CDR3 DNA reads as TGTGCCATCAGCGGACTAGCGGGGGGTGTCACAGATACGCAGTATTTT. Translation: CAISGLAGGVTDTQYF.

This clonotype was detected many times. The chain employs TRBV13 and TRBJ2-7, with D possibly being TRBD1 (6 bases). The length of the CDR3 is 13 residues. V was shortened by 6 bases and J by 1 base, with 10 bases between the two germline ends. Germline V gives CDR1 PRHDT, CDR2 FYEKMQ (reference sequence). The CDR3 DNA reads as TGTGCCAGCAGTACAGGGAGATCCTACGAGCAGTACTTC. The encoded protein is CASSTGRSYEQYF. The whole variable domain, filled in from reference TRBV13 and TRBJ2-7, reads AAGVIQSPRHLIKEKRETATLKCYPIPRHDTVYWYQQGPGQDPQFLISFYEKMQSDKGSIPDRFSAQQFSDYHSELNMSSLELGDSALYFCASSTGRSYEQYFGPGTRLTVT.